This entry describes one T cell receptor beta chain. Sequencing libraries for TCR beta were prepared with iRepertoire HTBI primers and Arm-PCR of CDR3 regions. One entry per CDR3 protein results from TCRdb running MiXCR on the multiplex PCR reads. Among approximately 350,000 distinct CDR3 sequences, 15% to 20% were seen once, and the ten largest hold 20%. The data derive from a study of regulatory T cells in long-lasting Graves disease. Time point: newly diagnosed GD, antithyroid drugs for less than 3 months. Making the TCR library involved RNA that had been extracted from PBMCs. V shed 4 bases and J shed 4 bases, with 17 bases lying between them. Germline V CDR1 and CDR2: SGHRS, YFSETQ. The CDR3 totals 15 residues. The same data also went into a second study, on T cells in Graves' hyperthyroidism and ophthalmopathy.

The receptor comes from a woman younger than 35 with Graves disease. The V and J genes are TRBV5-1 and TRBJ1-2; no definite D call. Sample: peripheral blood mononuclear cells (PBMCs), taken at new diagnosis, from a patient treated with antithyroid drugs. The CDR3: CASSPSIAGGYGYTF. In nucleotides, the CDR3 is TGCGCCAGCAGCCCTTCTATTGCAGGTGGCTATGGCTACACCTTC.